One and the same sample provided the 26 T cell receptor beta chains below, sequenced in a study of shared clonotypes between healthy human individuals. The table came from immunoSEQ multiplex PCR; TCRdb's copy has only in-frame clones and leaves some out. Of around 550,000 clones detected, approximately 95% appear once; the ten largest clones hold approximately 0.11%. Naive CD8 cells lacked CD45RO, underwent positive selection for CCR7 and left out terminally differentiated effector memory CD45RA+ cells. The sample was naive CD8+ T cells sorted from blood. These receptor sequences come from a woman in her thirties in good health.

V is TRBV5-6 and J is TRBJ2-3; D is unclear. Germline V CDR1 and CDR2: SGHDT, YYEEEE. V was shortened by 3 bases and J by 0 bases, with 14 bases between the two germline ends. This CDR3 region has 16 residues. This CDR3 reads CASSSSSRASTDTQYF. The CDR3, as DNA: TGTGCCAGCAGCTCCTCTTCTCGCGCTAGCACAGATACGCAGTATTTT.

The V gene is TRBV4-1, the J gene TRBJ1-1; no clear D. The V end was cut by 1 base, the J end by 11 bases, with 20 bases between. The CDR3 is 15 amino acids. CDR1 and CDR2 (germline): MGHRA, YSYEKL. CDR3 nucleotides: TGCGCCAGCAGCCAAGTGGGTGGCGTCAATTATGAGGCTTTCTTT. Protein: CASSQVGGVNYEAFF.

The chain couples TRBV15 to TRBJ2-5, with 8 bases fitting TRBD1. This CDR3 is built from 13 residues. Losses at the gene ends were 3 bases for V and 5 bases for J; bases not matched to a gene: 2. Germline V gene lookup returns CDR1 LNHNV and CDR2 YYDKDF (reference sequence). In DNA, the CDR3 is TGTGCCACCAGCAGCGACAGGGGCGAGACCCAGTACTTC. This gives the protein CATSSDRGETQYF.

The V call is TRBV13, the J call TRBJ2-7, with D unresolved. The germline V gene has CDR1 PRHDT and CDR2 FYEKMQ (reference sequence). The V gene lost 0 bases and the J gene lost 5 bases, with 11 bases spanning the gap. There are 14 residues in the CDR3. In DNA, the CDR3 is TGTGCCAGCAGCTTAGGGTCTCGATTCCACGAGCAGTACTTC. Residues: CASSLGSRFHEQYF.

The CDR3 sequence is CSVDSGTGLSEQYF. The CDR3 DNA reads TGCAGCGTTGATTCAGGGACAGGGTTAAGCGAGCAGTACTTC. This sequence joins TRBV29-1 and TRBJ2-7, with 9 bases aligning to TRBD1. With 3 bases clipped from V and 6 bases from J, the junction kept 9 bases outside the gene matches. The length of the CDR3 is 14 residues. Germline V gene data show CDR1 as SQVTM and CDR2 as ANQGSEA.

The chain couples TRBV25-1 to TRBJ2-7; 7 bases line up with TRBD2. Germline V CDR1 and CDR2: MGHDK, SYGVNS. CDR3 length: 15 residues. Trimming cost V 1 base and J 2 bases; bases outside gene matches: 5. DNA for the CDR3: TGTGCCAGCAGTGAATCGGGGGGAGGAACCTACGAGCAGTACTTC. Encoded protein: CASSESGGGTYEQYF.

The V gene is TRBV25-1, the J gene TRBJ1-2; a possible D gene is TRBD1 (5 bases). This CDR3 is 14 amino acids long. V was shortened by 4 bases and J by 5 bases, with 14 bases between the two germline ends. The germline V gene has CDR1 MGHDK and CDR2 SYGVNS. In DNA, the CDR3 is TGTGCCAGCAGTGCGGGGGGAATCTGGTATGGCTACACCTTC. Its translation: CASSAGGIWYGYTF.

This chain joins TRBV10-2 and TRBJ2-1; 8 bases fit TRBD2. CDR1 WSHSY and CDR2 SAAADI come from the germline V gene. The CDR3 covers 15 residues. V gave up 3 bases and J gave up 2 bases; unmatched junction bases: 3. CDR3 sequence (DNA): TGCGCCAGCAGTGATCCAGCGGGGGCCTACAATGAGCAGTTCTTC. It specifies CASSDPAGAYNEQFF.

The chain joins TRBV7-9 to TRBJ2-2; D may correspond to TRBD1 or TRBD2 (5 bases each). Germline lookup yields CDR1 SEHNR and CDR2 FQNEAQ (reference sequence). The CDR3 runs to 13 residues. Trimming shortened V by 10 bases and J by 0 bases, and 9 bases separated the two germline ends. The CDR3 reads CATGPSNTGELFF. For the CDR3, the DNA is TGTGCCACGGGACCGTCGAACACCGGGGAGCTGTTTTTT. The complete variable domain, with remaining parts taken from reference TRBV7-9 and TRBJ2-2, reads DTGVSQNPRHKITKRGQNVTFRCDPISEHNRLYWYRQTLGQGPEFLTYFQNEAQLEKSRLLSDRFSAERPKGSFSTLEIQRTEQGDSAMYLCATGPSNTGELFFGEGSRLTVL.

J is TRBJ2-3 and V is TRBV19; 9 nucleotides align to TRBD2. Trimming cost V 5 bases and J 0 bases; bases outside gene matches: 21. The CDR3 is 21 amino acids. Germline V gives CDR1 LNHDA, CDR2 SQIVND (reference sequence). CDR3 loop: CASSSAGRGGTYPTSTDTQYF. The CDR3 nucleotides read TGTGCCAGTAGTTCCGCCGGGCGGGGGGGGACTTACCCTACTAGCACAGATACGCAGTATTTT.

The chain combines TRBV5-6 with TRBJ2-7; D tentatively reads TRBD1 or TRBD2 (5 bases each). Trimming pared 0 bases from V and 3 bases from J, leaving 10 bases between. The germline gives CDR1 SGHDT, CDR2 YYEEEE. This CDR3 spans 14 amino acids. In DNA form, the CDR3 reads TGTGCCAGCAGCTTGGCCGGGACCATCTACGAGCAGTACTTC. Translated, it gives CASSLAGTIYEQYF.

The CDR3, as DNA: TGTGCCAGCAGCTCCGGGAGTTTTTACGAGCAGTACTTC. This sequence encodes CASSSGSFYEQYF. The V and J genes are TRBV27 and TRBJ2-7, with D possibly being TRBD2 (6 bases). Trimming removed 6 bases at V and 4 bases at J, with 13 bases between. The CDR3 length is 13 residues. The germline CDR1 and CDR2 sequences are MNHEY and SMNVEV (reference sequence).

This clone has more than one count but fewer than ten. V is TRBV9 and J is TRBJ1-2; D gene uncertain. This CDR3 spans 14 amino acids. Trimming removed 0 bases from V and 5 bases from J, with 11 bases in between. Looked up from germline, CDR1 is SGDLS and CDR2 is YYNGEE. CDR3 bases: TGTGCCAGCAGCGTAGACAGCAGCCATTATGGCTACACCTTC. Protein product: CASSVDSSHYGYTF.

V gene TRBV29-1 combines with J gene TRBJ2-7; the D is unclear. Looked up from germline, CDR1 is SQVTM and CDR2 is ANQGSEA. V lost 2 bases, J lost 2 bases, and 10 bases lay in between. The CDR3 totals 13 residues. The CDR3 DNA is TGCAGCGTTGAATTAGCCATTACCTACGAGCAGTACTTC. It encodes CSVELAITYEQYF.

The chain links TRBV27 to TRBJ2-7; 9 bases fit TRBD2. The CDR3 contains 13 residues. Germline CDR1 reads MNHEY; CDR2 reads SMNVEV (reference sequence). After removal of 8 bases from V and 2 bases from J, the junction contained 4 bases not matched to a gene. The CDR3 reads CASQAGGAYEQYF. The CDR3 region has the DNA TGTGCCAGCCAAGCGGGAGGTGCCTACGAGCAGTACTTC.

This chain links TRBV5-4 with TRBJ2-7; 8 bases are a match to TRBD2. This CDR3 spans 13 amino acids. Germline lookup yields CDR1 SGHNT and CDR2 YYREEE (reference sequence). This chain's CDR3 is CASWDGRAYEQYF. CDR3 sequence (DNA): TGTGCATCATGGGACGGGAGGGCCTACGAGCAGTACTTC.

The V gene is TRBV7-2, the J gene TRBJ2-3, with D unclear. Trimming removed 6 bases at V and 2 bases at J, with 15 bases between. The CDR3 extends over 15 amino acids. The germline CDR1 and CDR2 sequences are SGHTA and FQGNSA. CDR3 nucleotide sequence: TGTGCCAGCAGTCTAGTACCGACGCCCACAGATACGCAGTATTTT. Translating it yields CASSLVPTPTDTQYF. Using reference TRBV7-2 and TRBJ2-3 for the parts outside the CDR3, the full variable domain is GAGVSQSPSNKVTEKGKDVELRCDPISGHTALYWYRQSLGQGLEFLIYFQGNSAPDKSGLPSDRFSAERTGGSVSTLTIQRTQQEDSAVYLCASSLVPTPTDTQYFGPGTRLTVL.

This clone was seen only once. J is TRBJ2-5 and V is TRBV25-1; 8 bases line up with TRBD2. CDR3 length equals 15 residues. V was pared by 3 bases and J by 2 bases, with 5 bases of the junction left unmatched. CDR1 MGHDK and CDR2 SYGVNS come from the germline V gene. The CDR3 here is CASSDLLAAQETQYF. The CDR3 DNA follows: TGTGCCAGCAGTGACTTACTAGCGGCTCAAGAGACCCAGTACTTC. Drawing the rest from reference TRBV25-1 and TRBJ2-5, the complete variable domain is EADIYQTPRYLVIGTGKKITLECSQTMGHDKMYWYQQDPGMELHLIHYSYGVNSTEKGDLSSESTVSRIRTEHFPLTLESARPSHTSQYLCASSDLLAAQETQYFGPGTRLLVL.

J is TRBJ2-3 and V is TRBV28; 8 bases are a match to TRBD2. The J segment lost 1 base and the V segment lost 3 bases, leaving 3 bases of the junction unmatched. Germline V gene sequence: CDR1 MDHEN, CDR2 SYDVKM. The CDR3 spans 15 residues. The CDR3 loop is CASSLSAGGTDTQYF. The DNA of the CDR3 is TGTGCCAGCAGTTTGTCAGCGGGAGGCACAGATACGCAGTATTTT.

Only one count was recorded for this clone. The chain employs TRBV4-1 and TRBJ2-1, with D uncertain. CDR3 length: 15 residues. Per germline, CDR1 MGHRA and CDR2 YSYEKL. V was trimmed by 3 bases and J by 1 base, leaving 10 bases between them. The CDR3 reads CASSHSWKSYNEQFF. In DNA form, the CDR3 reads TGCGCCAGCAGCCACTCTTGGAAATCCTACAATGAGCAGTTCTTC.

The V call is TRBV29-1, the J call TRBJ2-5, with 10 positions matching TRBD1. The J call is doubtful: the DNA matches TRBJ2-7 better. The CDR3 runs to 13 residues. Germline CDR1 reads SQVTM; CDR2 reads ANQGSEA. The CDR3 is CSARDRGFYEQYF. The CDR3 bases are TGCAGCGCCCGGGACAGGGGTTTCTACGAGCAGTACTTC.

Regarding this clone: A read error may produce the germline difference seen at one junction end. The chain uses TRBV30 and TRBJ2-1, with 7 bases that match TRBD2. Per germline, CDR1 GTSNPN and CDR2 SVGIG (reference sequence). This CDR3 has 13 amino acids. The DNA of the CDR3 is TGCGGGGGAGGGCCGATTTCCTACAATGAGCAGTTCTTC. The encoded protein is CGGGPISYNEQFF.

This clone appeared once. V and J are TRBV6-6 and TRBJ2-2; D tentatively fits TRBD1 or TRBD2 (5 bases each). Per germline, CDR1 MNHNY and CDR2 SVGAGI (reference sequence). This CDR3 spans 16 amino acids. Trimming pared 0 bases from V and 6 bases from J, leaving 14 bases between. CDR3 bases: TGTGCCAGCAGTTACTCGAGGTTCGAGGGGTCCGGGGAGCTGTTTTTT. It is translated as CASSYSRFEGSGELFF.

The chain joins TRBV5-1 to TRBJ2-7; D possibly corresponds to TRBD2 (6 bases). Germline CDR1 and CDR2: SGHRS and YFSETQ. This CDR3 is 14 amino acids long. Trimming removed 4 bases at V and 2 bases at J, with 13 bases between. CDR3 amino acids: CASSQVADTYEQYF. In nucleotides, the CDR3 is TGCGCCAGCAGCCAAGTAGCGGATACCTACGAGCAGTACTTC.

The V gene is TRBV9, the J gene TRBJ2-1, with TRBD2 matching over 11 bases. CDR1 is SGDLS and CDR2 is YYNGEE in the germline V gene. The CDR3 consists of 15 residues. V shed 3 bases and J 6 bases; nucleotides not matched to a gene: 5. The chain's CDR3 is CASSDGLAGINEQFF. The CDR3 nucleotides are TGTGCCAGCAGCGACGGACTAGCGGGTATCAATGAGCAGTTCTTC.

CDR3 nucleotides: TGTGCCAGCAGCCCCCGGGACCCAAGAAGGGCTAATGAAAAACTGTTTTTT. Amino acids: CASSPRDPRRANEKLFF. The chain couples TRBV7-9 to TRBJ1-4; D is possibly TRBD1 (5 bases). This CDR3 is 17 amino acids long. V lost 5 bases and J 3 bases, leaving 19 bases between the germline ends. Looked up from germline, CDR1 is SEHNR and CDR2 is FQNEAQ (reference sequence).